This T cell receptor beta chain was documented in a study of blood T cell repertoires in COVID-19. The data were produced by immunoSEQ multiplex PCR, yet TCRdb's version contains in-frame clones alone and is incomplete. The sample shows about 35,000 clones, around 82% of them seen only once. CDR1 SGHAT and CDR2 FQNNGV come from the germline V gene. This CDR3 is 15 amino acids long. V lost 0 bases, J lost 0 bases, and 9 bases lay in between. The sequenced material came from peripheral blood. V gene TRBV11-2 combines with J gene TRBJ2-7; D is possibly TRBD2 (6 bases). This sequence originates from a man older than 75 with active or convalescent COVID-19. The CDR3 coding sequence is TGTGCCAGCAGCTTAGAAGGAGGGTTCTCCTACGAGCAGTACTTC. Amino acids: CASSLEGGFSYEQYF. Looking up the rest from reference TRBV11-2 and TRBJ2-7 gives the full variable domain: EAGVAQSPRYKIIEKRQSVAFWCNPISGHATLYWYQQILGQGPKLLIQFQNNGVVDDSQLPKDRFSAERLKGVDSTLKIQPAKLEDSAVYLCASSLEGGFSYEQYFGPGTRLTVT.